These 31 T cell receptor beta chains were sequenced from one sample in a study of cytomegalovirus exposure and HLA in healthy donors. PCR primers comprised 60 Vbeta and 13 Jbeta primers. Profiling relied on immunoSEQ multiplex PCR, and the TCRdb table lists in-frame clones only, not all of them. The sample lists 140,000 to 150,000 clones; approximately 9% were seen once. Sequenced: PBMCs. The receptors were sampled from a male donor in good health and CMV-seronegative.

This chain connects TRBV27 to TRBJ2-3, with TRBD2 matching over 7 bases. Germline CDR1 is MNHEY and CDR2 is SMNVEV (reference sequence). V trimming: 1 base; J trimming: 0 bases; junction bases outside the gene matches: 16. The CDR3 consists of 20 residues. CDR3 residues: CASSLLVAVGLAASTDTQYF. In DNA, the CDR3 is TGTGCCAGCAGTTTATTGGTCGCTGTTGGGCTAGCGGCTAGCACAGATACGCAGTATTTT.

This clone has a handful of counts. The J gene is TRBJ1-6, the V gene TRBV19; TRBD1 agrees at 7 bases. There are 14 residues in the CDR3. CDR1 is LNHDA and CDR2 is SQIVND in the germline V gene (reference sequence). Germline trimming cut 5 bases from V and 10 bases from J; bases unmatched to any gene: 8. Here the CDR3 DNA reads TGTGCCAGTAGTCCACAGACAGGGCGATCACCCCTCCACTTT. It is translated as CASSPQTGRSPLHF.

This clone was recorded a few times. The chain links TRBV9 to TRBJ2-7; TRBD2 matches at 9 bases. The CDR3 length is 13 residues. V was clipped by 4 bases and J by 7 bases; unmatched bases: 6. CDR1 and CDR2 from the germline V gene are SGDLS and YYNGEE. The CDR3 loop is CASSQRGEGEQYF. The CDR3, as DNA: TGTGCCAGCAGCCAGCGGGGGGAAGGGGAGCAGTACTTC.

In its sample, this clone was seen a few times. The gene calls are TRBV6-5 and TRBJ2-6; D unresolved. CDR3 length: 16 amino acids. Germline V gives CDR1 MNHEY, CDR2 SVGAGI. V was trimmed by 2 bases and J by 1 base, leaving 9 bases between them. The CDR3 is CASSYLEVSGANVLTF. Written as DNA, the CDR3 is TGTGCCAGCAGTTACCTTGAGGTGTCTGGGGCCAACGTCCTGACTTTC.

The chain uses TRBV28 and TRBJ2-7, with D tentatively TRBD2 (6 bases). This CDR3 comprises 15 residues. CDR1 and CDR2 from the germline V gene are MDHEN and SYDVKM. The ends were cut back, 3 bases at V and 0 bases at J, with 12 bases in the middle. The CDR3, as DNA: TGTGCCAGCAGTTTCAGTAGCGGAAGCTCCTACGAGCAGTACTTC. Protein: CASSFSSGSSYEQYF.

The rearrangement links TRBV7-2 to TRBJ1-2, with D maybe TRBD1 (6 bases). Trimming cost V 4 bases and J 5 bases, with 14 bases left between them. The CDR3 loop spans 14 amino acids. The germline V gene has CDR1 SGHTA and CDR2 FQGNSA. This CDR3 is CASSSGGVGYGYTF. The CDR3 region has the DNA TGTGCCAGCAGCTCTGGGGGCGTTGGGTATGGCTACACCTTC.

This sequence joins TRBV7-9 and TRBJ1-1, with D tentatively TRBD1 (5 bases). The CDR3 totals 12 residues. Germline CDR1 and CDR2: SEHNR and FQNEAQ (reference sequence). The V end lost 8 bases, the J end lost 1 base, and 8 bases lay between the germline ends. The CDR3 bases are TGTGCCAGCGGGGCAACGAACACTGAAGCTTTCTTT. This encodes CASGATNTEAFF.

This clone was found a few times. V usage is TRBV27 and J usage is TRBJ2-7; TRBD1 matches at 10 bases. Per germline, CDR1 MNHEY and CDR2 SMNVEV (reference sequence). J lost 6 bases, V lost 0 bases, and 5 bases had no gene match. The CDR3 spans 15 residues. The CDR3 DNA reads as TGTGCCAGCAGTTTATCCGGGACAGGGGTGGTCGAGCAGTACTTC. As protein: CASSLSGTGVVEQYF.

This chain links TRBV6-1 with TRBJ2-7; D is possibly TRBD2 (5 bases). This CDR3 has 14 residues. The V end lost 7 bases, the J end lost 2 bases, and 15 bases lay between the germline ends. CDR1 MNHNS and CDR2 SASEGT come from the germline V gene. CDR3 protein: CASTLRGNTYEQYF. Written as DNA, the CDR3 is TGTGCCAGCACCTTAAGAGGGAATACCTACGAGCAGTACTTC.

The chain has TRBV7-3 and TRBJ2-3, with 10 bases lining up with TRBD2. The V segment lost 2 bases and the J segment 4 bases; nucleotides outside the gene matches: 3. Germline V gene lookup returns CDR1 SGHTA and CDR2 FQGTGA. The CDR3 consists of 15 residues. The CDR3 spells CASSLGLAGADTQYF. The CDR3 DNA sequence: TGTGCCAGCAGCTTAGGCCTAGCGGGGGCAGATACGCAGTATTTT.

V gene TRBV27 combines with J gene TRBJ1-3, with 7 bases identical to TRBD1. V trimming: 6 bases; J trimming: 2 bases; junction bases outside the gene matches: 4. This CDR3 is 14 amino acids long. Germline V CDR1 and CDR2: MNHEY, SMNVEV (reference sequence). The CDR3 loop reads CASRATGAGNTIYF. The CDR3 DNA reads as TGTGCCAGCAGGGCTACAGGGGCTGGAAACACCATATATTTT.

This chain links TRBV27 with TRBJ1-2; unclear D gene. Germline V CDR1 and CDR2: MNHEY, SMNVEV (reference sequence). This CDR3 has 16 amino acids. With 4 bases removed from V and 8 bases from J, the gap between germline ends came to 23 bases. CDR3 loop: CASSSLGSGEGSGYTF. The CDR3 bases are TGTGCCAGCAGTTCTCTTGGGAGTGGAGAGGGATCGGGCTACACCTTC.

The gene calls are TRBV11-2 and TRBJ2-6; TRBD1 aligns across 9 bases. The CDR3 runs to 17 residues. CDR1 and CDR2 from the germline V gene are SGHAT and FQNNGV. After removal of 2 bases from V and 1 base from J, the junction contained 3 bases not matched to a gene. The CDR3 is CASSLMGQGSGANVLTF. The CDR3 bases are TGTGCCAGCAGCTTAATGGGACAGGGTTCTGGGGCCAACGTCCTGACTTTC.

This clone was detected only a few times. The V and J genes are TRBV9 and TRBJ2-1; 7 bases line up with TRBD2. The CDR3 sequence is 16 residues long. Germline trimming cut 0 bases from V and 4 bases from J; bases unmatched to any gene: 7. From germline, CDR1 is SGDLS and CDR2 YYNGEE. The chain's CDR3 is CASSVEASGLYNEQFF. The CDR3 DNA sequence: TGTGCCAGCAGCGTAGAGGCTAGCGGTCTTTACAATGAGCAGTTCTTC. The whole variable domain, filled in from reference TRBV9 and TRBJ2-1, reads DSGVTQTPKHLITATGQRVTLRCSPRSGDLSVYWYQQSLDQGLQFLIQYYNGEERAKGNILERFSAQQFPDLHSELNLSSLELGDSALYFCASSVEASGLYNEQFFGPGTRLTVL.

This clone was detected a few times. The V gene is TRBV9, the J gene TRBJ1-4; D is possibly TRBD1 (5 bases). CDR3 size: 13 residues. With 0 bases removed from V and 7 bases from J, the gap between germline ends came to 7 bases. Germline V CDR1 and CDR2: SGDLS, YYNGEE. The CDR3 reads CASSVDGGEKLFF. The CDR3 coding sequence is TGTGCCAGCAGCGTAGACGGGGGTGAAAAACTGTTTTTT.

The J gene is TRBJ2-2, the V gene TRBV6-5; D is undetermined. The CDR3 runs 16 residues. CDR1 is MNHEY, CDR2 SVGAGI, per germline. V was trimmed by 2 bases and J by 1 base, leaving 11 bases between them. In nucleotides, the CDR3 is TGTGCCAGCAGTTACCAGCCTAGGTTGAACACCGGGGAGCTGTTTTTT. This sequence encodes CASSYQPRLNTGELFF.

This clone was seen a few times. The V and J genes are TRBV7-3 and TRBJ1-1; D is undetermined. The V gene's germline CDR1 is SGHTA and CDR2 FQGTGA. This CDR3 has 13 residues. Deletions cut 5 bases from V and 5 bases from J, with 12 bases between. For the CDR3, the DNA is TGTGCCAGCAGCCAGCGGTTTGGGACTGAAGCTTTCTTT. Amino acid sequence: CASSQRFGTEAFF.

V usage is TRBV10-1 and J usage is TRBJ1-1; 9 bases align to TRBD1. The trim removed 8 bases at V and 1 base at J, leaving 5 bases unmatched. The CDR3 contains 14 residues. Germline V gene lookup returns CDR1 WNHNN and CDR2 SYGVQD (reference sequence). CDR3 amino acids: CASGDRAKNTEAFF. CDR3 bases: TGCGCCAGCGGGGACAGGGCCAAGAACACTGAAGCTTTCTTT.

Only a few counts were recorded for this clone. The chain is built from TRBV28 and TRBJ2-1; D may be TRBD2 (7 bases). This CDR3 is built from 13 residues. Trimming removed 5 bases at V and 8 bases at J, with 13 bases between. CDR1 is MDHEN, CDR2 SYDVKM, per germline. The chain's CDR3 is CASSSPGGDEQFF. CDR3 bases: TGTGCCAGCAGTAGCCCGGGGGGCGATGAGCAGTTCTTC.

For the CDR3, the DNA is TGTGCCAGCAGCTTCAGTCAGGGGTACGAGCAGTACTTC. Its translation is CASSFSQGYEQYF. The rearrangement links TRBV11-2 to TRBJ2-7, with D possibly being TRBD1 (6 bases). V dropped 3 bases and J dropped 4 bases, with 10 bases sitting between them. This CDR3 region has 13 residues. Germline CDR1 is SGHAT and CDR2 is FQNNGV.

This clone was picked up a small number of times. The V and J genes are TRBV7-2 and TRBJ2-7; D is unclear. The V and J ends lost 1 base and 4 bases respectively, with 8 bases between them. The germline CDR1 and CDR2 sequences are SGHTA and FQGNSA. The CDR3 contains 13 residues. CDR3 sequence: CASSLDRLYEQYF. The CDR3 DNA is TGTGCCAGCAGCTTAGACAGATTATACGAGCAGTACTTC.

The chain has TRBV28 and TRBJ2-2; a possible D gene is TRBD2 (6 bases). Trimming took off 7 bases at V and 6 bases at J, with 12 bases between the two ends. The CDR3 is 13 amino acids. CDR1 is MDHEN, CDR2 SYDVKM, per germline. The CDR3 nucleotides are TGTGCCAGCAACTCCTGGGAGGCCGGGGAGCTGTTTTTT. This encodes CASNSWEAGELFF.

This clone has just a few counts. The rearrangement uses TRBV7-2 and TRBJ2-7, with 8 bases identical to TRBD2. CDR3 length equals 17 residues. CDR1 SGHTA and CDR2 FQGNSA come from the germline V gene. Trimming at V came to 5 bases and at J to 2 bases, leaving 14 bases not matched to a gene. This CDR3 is CASSPGGGAGRAYEQYF. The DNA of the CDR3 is TGTGCCAGCAGCCCCGGGGGGGGAGCGGGGCGCGCCTACGAGCAGTACTTC.

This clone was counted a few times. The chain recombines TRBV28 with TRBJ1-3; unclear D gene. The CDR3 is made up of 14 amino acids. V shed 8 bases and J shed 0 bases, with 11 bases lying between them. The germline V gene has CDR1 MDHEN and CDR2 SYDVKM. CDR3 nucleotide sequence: TGTGCCAGCGGAGCCGTTTACTCTGGAAACACCATATATTTT. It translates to CASGAVYSGNTIYF.

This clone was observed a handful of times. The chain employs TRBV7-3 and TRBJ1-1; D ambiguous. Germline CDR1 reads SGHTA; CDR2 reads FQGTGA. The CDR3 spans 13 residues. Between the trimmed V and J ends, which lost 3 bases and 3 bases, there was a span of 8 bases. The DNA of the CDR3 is TGTGCCAGCAGCTTTAGGAGGGACACTGAAGCTTTCTTT. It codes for CASSFRRDTEAFF.

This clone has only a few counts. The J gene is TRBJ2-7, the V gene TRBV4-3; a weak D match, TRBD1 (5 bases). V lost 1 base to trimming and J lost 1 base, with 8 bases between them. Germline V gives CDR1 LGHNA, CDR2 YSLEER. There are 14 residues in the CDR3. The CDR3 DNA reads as TGCGCCAGCAGCCAAGCGGCAGGGTCCTACGAGCAGTACTTC. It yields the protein CASSQAAGSYEQYF.

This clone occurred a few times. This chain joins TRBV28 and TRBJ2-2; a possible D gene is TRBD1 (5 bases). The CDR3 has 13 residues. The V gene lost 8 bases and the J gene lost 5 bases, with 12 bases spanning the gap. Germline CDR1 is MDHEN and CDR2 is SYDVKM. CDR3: CASGNQGTGELFF. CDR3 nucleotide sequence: TGTGCCAGCGGTAACCAGGGAACCGGGGAGCTGTTTTTT.

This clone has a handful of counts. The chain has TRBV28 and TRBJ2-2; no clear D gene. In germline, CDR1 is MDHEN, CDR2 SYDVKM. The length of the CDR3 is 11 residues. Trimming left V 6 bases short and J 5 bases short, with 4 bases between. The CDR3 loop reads CASSRTGELFF. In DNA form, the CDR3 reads TGTGCCAGCAGCAGGACCGGGGAGCTGTTTTTT.

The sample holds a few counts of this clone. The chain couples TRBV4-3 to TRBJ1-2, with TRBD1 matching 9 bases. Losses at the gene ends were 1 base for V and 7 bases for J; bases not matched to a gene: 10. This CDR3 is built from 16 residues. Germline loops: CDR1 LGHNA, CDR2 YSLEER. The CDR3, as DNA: TGCGCCAGCAGCCAAGGCTGGGACAGGGTTGGCGGTGGCTACACCTTC. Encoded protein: CASSQGWDRVGGGYTF.

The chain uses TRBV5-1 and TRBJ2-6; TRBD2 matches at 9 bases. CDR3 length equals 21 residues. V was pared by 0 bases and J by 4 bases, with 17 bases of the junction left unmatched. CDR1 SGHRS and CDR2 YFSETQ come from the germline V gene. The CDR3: CASSLVSLAGRIAEGANVLTF. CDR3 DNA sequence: TGCGCCAGCAGCTTGGTATCACTAGCGGGCCGAATAGCGGAGGGGGCCAACGTCCTGACTTTC.

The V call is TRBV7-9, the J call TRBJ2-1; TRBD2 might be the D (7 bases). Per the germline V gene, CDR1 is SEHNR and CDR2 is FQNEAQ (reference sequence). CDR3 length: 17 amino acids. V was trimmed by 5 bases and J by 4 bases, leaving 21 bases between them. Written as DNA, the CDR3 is TGTGCCAGCAGCGGGGGCTTAGGAAGGGGGGGATACAATGAGCAGTTCTTC. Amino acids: CASSGGLGRGGYNEQFF.